This T cell receptor beta chain was retrieved from a study of T cell repertoires in cytomegalovirus infection. Study overall: Recently described HLA-C-restricted plus well-studied HLA-B-restricted CMV epitopes were used. Indications of both CMV infection and matching HLA type were provided by public TCR beta signatures. General study points: Predominance within the ex vivo response was attributable to HLA-C-restricted CMV-specific TCR beta clonotypes.

One entry per CDR3 protein results from TCRdb running MiXCR on the reads. The sample includes around 500,000 distinct CDR3 sequences, about 39% seen only once; the top ten take about 45%. Concerning this clonotype itself: Its target is unknown.

This CDR3 has 14 residues. V lost 4 bases and J lost 4, with 14 bases in between. The germline CDR1 and CDR2 sequences are SGHTA and FQGNSA. The rearrangement links TRBV7-2 to TRBJ2-7; maybe TRBD2 (7 bases). This TCR derives from a human donor in good health (CMV status not recorded). Some clones in this sample may be carry-over from other donors' samples. Sequences were derived from cultured PBMCs, sampled from culture after CMV antigen stimulation. CDR3 nucleotides: TGTGCCAGCAGCTGGGGGGGCCCGGGTTACGAGCAGTACTTC. Translation: CASSWGGPGYEQYF.